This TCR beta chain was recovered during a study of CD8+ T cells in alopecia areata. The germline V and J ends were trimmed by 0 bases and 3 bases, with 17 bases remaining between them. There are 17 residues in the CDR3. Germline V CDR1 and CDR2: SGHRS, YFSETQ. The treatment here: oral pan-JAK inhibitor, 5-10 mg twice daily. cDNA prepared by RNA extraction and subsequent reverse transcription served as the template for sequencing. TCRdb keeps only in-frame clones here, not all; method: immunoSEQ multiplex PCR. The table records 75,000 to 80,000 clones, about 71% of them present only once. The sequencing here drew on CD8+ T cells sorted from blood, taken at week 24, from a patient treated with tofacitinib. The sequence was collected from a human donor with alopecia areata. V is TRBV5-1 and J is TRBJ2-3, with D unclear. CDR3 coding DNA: TGCGCCAGCAGCTTGGCGCCAGCTGGGATCGCTACAGATACGCAGTATTTT. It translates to CASSLAPAGIATDTQYF.